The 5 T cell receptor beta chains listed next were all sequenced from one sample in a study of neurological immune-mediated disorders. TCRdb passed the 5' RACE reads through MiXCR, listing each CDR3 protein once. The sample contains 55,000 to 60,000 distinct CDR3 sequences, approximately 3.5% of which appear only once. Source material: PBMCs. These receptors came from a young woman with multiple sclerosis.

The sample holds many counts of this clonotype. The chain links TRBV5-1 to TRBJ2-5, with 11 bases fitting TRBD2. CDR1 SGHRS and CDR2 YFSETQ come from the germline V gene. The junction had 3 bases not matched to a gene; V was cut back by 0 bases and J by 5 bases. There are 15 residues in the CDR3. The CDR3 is CASSLVSSGRETQYF. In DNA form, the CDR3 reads TGCGCCAGCAGCTTGGTCTCTAGCGGGAGGGAGACCCAGTACTTC.

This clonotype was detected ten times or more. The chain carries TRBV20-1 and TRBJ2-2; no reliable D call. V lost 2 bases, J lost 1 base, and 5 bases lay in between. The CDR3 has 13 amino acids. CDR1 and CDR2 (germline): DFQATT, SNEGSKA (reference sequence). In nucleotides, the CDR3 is TGCAGTGCTAGACACTTGAACACCGGGGAGCTGTTTTTT. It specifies CSARHLNTGELFF.

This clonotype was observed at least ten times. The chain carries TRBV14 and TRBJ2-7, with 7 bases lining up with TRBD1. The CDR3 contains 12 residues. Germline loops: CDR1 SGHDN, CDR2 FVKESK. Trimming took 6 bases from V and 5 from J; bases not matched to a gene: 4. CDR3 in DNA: TGTGCCAGCAGAAAGACAGGGAACGAGCAGTACTTC. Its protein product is CASRKTGNEQYF.

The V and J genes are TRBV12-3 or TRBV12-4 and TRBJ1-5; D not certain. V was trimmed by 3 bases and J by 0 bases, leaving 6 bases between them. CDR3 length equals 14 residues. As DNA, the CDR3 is TGTGCCAGCAGTTTGGCTTATAGCAATCAGCCCCAGCATTTT. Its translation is CASSLAYSNQPQHF.

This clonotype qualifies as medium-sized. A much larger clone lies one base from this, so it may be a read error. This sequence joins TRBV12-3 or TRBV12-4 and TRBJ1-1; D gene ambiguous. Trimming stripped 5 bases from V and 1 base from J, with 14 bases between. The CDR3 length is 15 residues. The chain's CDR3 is CASSKPGKGNTEAFF. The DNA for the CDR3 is TGTGCCAGCAGTAAACCGGGAAAGGGGAACACTGAAGCTTTCTTT.